Listed here are 8 T cell receptor beta chains from one sample, sequenced in a study of blood T cell repertoires in COVID-19. Clones were read by immunoSEQ multiplex PCR, and TCRdb kept only the in-frame ones, dropping some. The sample has some 330,000 clones; 80% to 90% are singletons. The sample was PBMCs or T cells enriched from blood (not recorded which). Every receptor here comes from a man younger than 40 who had recovered from COVID-19.

There are a few counts of this clone. CDR3 region: CASSLVGLTNTGELFF. The CDR3 region has the DNA TGCGCCAGCAGCTTGGTAGGACTGACGAACACCGGGGAGCTGTTTTTT. V gene TRBV5-1 combines with J gene TRBJ2-2; D is possibly TRBD2 (5 bases). The ends were cut back, 0 bases at V and 0 bases at J, with 9 bases in the middle. The CDR3 covers 16 residues. Germline CDR1 reads SGHRS; CDR2 reads YFSETQ.

V usage is TRBV5-6 and J usage is TRBJ1-6; D call uncertain. Per the germline V gene, CDR1 is SGHDT and CDR2 is YYEEEE. CDR3 length: 16 residues. V lost 6 bases and J lost 6, with 19 bases in between. The CDR3 loop reads CASTRGEVFGNSPLHF. CDR3 nucleotide sequence: TGTGCCAGCACCCGGGGTGAGGTTTTTGGTAATTCACCCCTCCACTTT.

This clone was seen only once. J is TRBJ2-5 and V is TRBV10-3; possibly TRBD2 for D (5 bases). V lost 2 bases and J lost 6, with 13 bases in between. Germline V lookup: CDR1 ENHRY, CDR2 SYGVKD. CDR3 length equals 14 residues. The CDR3 here is CAISEASLRQTQYF. DNA of the CDR3: TGTGCCATCAGTGAGGCTAGCTTAAGGCAGACCCAGTACTTC.

The CDR3 sequence: CASATDRPSLNTEAFF. As DNA, the CDR3 is TGTGCCAGTGCCACCGACAGGCCCAGTTTGAACACTGAAGCTTTCTTT. This chain connects TRBV19 to TRBJ1-1; a weak D match, TRBD1 (6 bases). The CDR3 contains 16 residues. Germline CDR1 is LNHDA and CDR2 is SQIVND (reference sequence). Deletions cut 8 bases from V and 0 bases from J, with 19 bases between.

The CDR3: CASSIDSTVARETQYF. DNA for the CDR3: TGTGCCAGTAGTATAGATTCTACAGTGGCCCGGGAGACCCAGTACTTC. The rearrangement joins TRBV19 to TRBJ2-5; D call uncertain. There are 16 residues in the CDR3. CDR1 and CDR2 from the germline V gene are LNHDA and SQIVND (reference sequence). V was pared by 0 bases and J by 5 bases, with 16 bases between.

This chain uses TRBV27 with TRBJ1-5; 8 bases are a match to TRBD1. Germline V CDR1 and CDR2: MNHEY, SMNVEV (reference sequence). V shed 5 bases, J shed 0 bases, and the junction held 9 bases outside the gene matches. The CDR3 length is 17 residues. CDR3 sequence (DNA): TGTGCCAGCAGTCTCCGGGACAGGCTATATAGCAATCAGCCCCAGCATTTT. This translates into CASSLRDRLYSNQPQHF.

The chain uses TRBV14 and TRBJ1-2; 10 nucleotides agree with TRBD1. The CDR3 consists of 15 residues. V gave up 1 base and J gave up 6 bases; unmatched junction bases: 5. The V gene's germline CDR1 is SGHDN and CDR2 FVKESK. In nucleotides, the CDR3 is TGTGCCAGCAGCCAAGCGACAGGGGGCATGAATGGCTACACCTTC. Translated, it gives CASSQATGGMNGYTF.

The chain employs TRBV5-1 and TRBJ2-1; D might be TRBD1 (6 bases). V gave up 2 bases and J gave up 1 base, with 7 bases separating them. Germline assignment: CDR1 SGHRS and CDR2 YFSETQ. This CDR3 contains 14 residues. This chain's CDR3 is CASSLGQSYNEQFF. For the CDR3, the DNA is TGCGCCAGCAGCTTAGGACAGTCCTACAATGAGCAGTTCTTC.